Detailed here is one T cell receptor (beta chain). What it binds is not known. The CDR3 totals 14 residues. Trimming left V 0 bases short and J 14 bases short, with 17 bases between. CDR1 and CDR2 (germline): MNHNY, SVGAGI (reference sequence). 13 Jbeta primers and 60 Vbeta primers were used for the PCR. Profiling relied on immunoSEQ multiplex PCR, and the TCRdb table lists in-frame clones only, not all of them. The table records tens of thousands of clones, 60% to 80% of them present only once. Each donor was healthy, and each was a bone marrow donor. The data derive from a study of cytomegalovirus exposure and HLA in healthy donors. The study's findings and limits: 150 to 200 TCR beta chains were listed as cytomegalovirus-associated. Donors were assumed by presence/absence analyses to have roughly uniform sequencing depth. According to an earlier analysis, most TCR beta V segments yielded productive rearrangements about 87% or about 30% of the time.

The material sequenced was PBMCs. The rearrangement links TRBV6-6 to TRBJ2-1; D call uncertain. The source of this sequence is a woman under 40 in good health and CMV-seropositive. CDR3 DNA sequence: TGTGCCAGCAGTTACTCGAAGGTTATGGGCCGCGAGTTCTTC. This gives the protein CASSYSKVMGREFF.